Listed here are 21 T cell receptor beta chains from one sample, sequenced in a study of read filtering for tumor transcriptome and immune sequencing. Molecular barcoded adaptors covering alpha/delta and beta/gamma chains were used on around 370 ng RNA. MiXCR, applied by TCRdb to the reads, yields one record per CDR3 protein. This sample has 30,000 to 45,000 distinct CDR3 sequences, with approximately 15% found just once. The sequenced material came from a population of CD138-negative cells sorted from bone marrow. The receptors here all came from a donor aged 40 or older with multiple myeloma.

This clonotype was detected many times. V usage is TRBV12-3 or TRBV12-4 and J usage is TRBJ1-5, with D possibly TRBD1 on 5 matching bases. Trimming pared 8 bases from V and 6 bases from J, leaving 17 bases between. This CDR3 has 14 amino acids. CDR3 in amino acids: CASRDQGPGQPQHF. The CDR3 coding sequence is TGTGCCAGCCGCGATCAGGGCCCGGGTCAGCCCCAGCATTTT.

With regard to this clonotype: A read error is likely here: a far larger clone is one base away. J is TRBJ2-2 and V is TRBV7-2, with D perhaps matching TRBD1 or TRBD2 (5 bases each). The V gene lost 6 bases and the J gene lost 1 base, with 12 bases spanning the gap. The CDR3 length is 15 residues. Germline V gene sequence: CDR1 SGHTA, CDR2 FQGNSA. The CDR3 nucleotides are TGTGCCAGCAGATCCGGGACGCAGAACACCGGGGAGCTGTTTTTT. The encoded protein is CASRSGTQNTGELFF.

This clonotype was counted many times. The gene calls are TRBV6-5 and TRBJ2-5, with D possibly matching TRBD2 (6 bases). V lost 7 bases and J 4 bases, leaving 16 bases between the germline ends. CDR3 length equals 14 residues. The germline gives CDR1 MNHEY, CDR2 SVGAGI. Written as DNA, the CDR3 is TGTGCCAGCACCAGCGGGCAGGGAAGAGAGACCCAGTACTTC. The encoded protein is CASTSGQGRETQYF.

This clonotype is termed medium-sized. The chain links TRBV6-4 to TRBJ2-1; D not resolved. In germline, CDR1 is MRHNA, CDR2 SNTAGT. Trimming removed 8 bases from V and 10 bases from J, with 18 bases in between. The CDR3 loop spans 13 amino acids. The CDR3 spells CASVPTDGLEQFF. CDR3 nucleotide sequence: TGTGCCAGCGTACCTACCGACGGCTTAGAGCAGTTCTTC.

This clonotype was counted a few times. It is likely a read error, because the conserved phenylalanine at the end of the CDR3 is missing. CDR3 sequence: CASSKGGDTGELFS. CDR3 DNA: TGTGCCAGCAGTAAGGGGGGGGACACCGGGGAGCTGTTTTCT. This rearrangement joins TRBV12-3 or TRBV12-4 to TRBJ2-2, with D possibly being TRBD2 (7 bases). V gave up 5 bases and J gave up 3 bases, with 10 bases separating them. The CDR3 contains 14 residues.

The chain uses TRBV2 and TRBJ2-7, with TRBD2 matching 9 bases. Trimming removed 8 bases from V and 7 bases from J; junction bases left unmatched: 21. The length of the CDR3 is 17 residues. The germline CDR1 and CDR2 sequences are SNHLY and FYNNEI. CDR3 coding DNA: TGTGCCAGCGACGCGGGGGGGAGCTTTACGGGCCCCGGGGAGCAGTACTTC. Translation gives CASDAGGSFTGPGEQYF.

By share, this clonotype counts as medium-sized. The V call is TRBV29-1, the J call TRBJ2-1; D unclear. The germline V gene has CDR1 SQVTM and CDR2 ANQGSEA. V lost 7 bases and J lost 0, with 16 bases in between. This CDR3 region has 15 residues. CDR3 residues: CSAIDRGRSYNEQFF. Written as DNA, the CDR3 is TGCAGCGCCATCGATCGAGGCCGCTCCTACAATGAGCAGTTCTTC.

Relative to its sample, this clonotype is medium-sized. The chain carries TRBV18 and TRBJ2-1, with a tentative D call TRBD2 (5 bases). Germline V CDR1 and CDR2: KGHSH, LQKENI. There are 14 residues in the CDR3. The V end lost 0 bases, the J end lost 3 bases, and 6 bases lay between the germline ends. In DNA form, the CDR3 reads TGTGCCAGCTCACCACCGGAGGTCTACAATGAGCAGTTCTTC. Translated: CASSPPEVYNEQFF.

This clonotype was found many times. The chain recombines TRBV28 with TRBJ2-1; D unclear. This CDR3 spans 11 amino acids. The V end was cut by 6 bases, the J end by 8 bases, with 8 bases between. CDR1 is MDHEN, CDR2 SYDVKM, per germline. CDR3 in amino acids: CASRELDEQFF. In DNA form, the CDR3 reads TGTGCCAGCAGGGAATTGGATGAGCAGTTCTTC. Using reference TRBV28 and TRBJ2-1 for the parts outside the CDR3, the full variable domain is DVKVTQSSRYLVKRTGEKVFLECVQDMDHENMFWYRQDPGLGLRLIYFSYDVKMKEKGDIPEGYSVSREKKERFSLILESASTNQTSMYLCASRELDEQFFGPGTRLTVL.

This clonotype is categorized as medium-sized. This sequence joins TRBV20-1 and TRBJ2-4; 8 bases agree with TRBD1. The CDR3 totals 13 residues. V dropped 3 bases and J dropped 7; count of bases not matched to a gene: 5. Per the germline V gene, CDR1 is DFQATT and CDR2 is SNEGSKA (reference sequence). The CDR3 here is CSASQDRVNIQYF. DNA for the CDR3: TGCAGTGCTAGCCAGGACAGGGTGAACATTCAGTACTTC.

Regarding this clonotype: This sequence may be a read error, since a much larger clone differs from it by one base. The gene calls are TRBV5-1 and TRBJ2-4; 7 bases align to TRBD2. There are 15 residues in the CDR3. The J segment lost 9 bases and the V segment lost 4 bases, leaving 13 bases of the junction unmatched. CDR1 and CDR2 from the germline V gene are SGHRS and YFSETQ. This CDR3 is CASSDPGGSESIQYF. Written as DNA, the CDR3 is TGCGCCAGCAGCGACCCCGGGGGGTCAGAAAGCATTCAGTACTTC. Full variable domain (outside the CDR3, taken from reference TRBV5-1 and TRBJ2-4): KAGVTQTPRYLIKTRGQQVTLSCSPISGHRSVSWYQQTPGQGLQFLFEYFSETQRNKGNFPGRFSGRQFSNSRSEMNVSTLELGDSALYLCASSDPGGSESIQYFGAGTRLSVL.

This clonotype was counted at least ten times. This chain links TRBV2 with TRBJ1-1; the D gene is possibly TRBD1 (5 bases). Germline loops: CDR1 SNHLY, CDR2 FYNNEI. The CDR3 has 11 residues. Deletions cut 6 bases from V and 8 bases from J, with 10 bases between. The CDR3 reads CASRGDSEAFF. DNA of the CDR3: TGTGCCAGCAGAGGGGATTCCGAAGCTTTCTTT.

This clonotype occurred many times. The J gene is TRBJ2-1, the V gene TRBV20-1, with TRBD2 matching 7 bases. The ends lost 6 bases at V and 7 bases at J; junction bases unmatched: 9. Germline loops: CDR1 DFQATT, CDR2 SNEGSKA (reference sequence). The CDR3 has 13 amino acids. For the CDR3, the DNA is TGCAGTGCCTACCGACTAGCTGAAAATGAGCAGTTCTTC. It translates to CSAYRLAENEQFF.

This clonotype showed up many times. This chain connects TRBV20-1 to TRBJ2-2; tentative D call: TRBD1 (7 bases). CDR1 and CDR2 from the germline V gene are DFQATT and SNEGSKA (reference sequence). The CDR3 contains 16 residues. Trimming took off 0 bases at V and 4 bases at J, with 15 bases between the two ends. As DNA, the CDR3 is TGCAGTGCTAGAGATTTATCAGGGGGGAGCACCGGGGAGCTGTTTTTT. Its translation is CSARDLSGGSTGELFF.

This clonotype was observed at least ten times. The V and J genes are TRBV5-1 and TRBJ2-1; D is uncertain. V was trimmed by 0 bases and J by 6 bases, leaving 7 bases between them. Germline CDR1 and CDR2: SGHRS and YFSETQ. The CDR3 is 13 residues long. As DNA, the CDR3 is TGCGCCAGCAGCTTGGGGCAGCTCAATGAGCAGTTCTTC. Translation gives CASSLGQLNEQFF.

This clonotype was found many times. The chain links TRBV6-2 or TRBV6-3 to TRBJ1-2; D remains unclear. Trimming took 5 bases from V and 5 from J, leaving 18 bases between them. Germline loops: CDR1 MNHEY, CDR2 SVGEGT. The length of the CDR3 is 15 residues. CDR3 residues: CASSAFSGAPYGYTF. CDR3 bases: TGTGCCAGCAGTGCTTTCTCAGGCGCCCCTTATGGCTACACCTTC.

The V and J genes are TRBV9 and TRBJ2-1; 12 positions agree with TRBD2. J lost 6 bases, V lost 2 bases, and 3 bases had no gene match. The germline V gene encodes CDR1 SGDLS and CDR2 YYNGEE. The CDR3 has 15 amino acids. The CDR3: CASSVGLAGPNEQFF. The CDR3 nucleotides read TGTGCCAGCAGCGTTGGACTAGCGGGGCCCAATGAGCAGTTCTTC.

This clonotype was seen many times. J is TRBJ2-5 and V is TRBV7-8; possible D gene TRBD1, 6 bases. Deletions cut 5 bases from V and 5 bases from J, with 15 bases between. This CDR3 spans 14 amino acids. CDR1 and CDR2 (germline): SGHVS, FQNEAQ. The DNA for the CDR3 is TGTGCCAGCAGCCCCATACATCAGGGGGAGACCCAGTACTTC. It is translated as CASSPIHQGETQYF.

This clonotype has ten or more counts. The chain has TRBV6-5 and TRBJ2-7; D unresolved. The length of the CDR3 is 14 residues. CDR1 MNHEY and CDR2 SVGAGI come from the germline V gene. Trimming shortened V by 0 bases and J by 2 bases, and 8 bases separated the two germline ends. In DNA, the CDR3 is TGTGCCAGCAGTTACTCGATTCAGGCCTACGAGCAGTACTTC. Residues: CASSYSIQAYEQYF.

Many counts were recorded for this clonotype. J is TRBJ1-2 and V is TRBV7-2, with D unclear. The germline CDR1 and CDR2 sequences are SGHTA and FQGNSA. Trimming stripped 5 bases from V and 3 bases from J, with 7 bases between. The CDR3 extends over 12 amino acids. The CDR3 protein is CASSPEHYGYTF. CDR3 DNA: TGTGCCAGCAGCCCAGAACACTATGGCTACACCTTC.

This clonotype came up many times. The rearrangement joins TRBV11-2 to TRBJ2-1, with 13 bases lining up with TRBD2. V trimming: 4 bases; J trimming: 7 bases; junction bases outside the gene matches: 4. CDR1 SGHAT and CDR2 FQNNGV come from the germline V gene. The CDR3 consists of 15 residues. CDR3 residues: CASSSRTSGSNEQFF. The CDR3 DNA sequence: TGTGCCAGCAGCTCAAGGACTAGCGGGAGTAATGAGCAGTTCTTC.